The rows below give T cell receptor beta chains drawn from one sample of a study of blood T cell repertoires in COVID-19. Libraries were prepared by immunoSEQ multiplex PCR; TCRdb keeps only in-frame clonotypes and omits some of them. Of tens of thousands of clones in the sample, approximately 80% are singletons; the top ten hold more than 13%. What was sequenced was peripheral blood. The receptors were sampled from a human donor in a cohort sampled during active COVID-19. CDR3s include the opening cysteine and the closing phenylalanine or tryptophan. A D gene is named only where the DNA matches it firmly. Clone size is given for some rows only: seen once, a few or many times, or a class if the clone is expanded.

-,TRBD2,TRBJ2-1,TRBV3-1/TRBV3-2,TGTGCCAGCAGCCAAGTTAGGGCTAGCGGGGACAATGAGCAGTTCTTC,CASSQVRASGDNEQFF
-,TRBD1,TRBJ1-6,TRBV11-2,TGTGCCAGCAGCTCTGAGACAGGGTCGAGAAATTCACCCCTCCACTTT,CASSSETGSRNSPLHF
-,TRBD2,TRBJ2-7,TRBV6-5,TGTGCCAGCAGCGACCCCGGGACTAGCTTACGCGAGCAGTACTTC,CASSDPGTSLREQYF
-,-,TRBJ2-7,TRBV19,TGTGCCAGTAGGAGAACTGAGGGTAGCTCCTACGAGCAGTACTTC,CASRRTEGSSYEQYF
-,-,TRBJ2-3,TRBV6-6,TGTGCCAGCAGTTACCGGTTCGGGGGCACAGATACGCAGTATTTT,CASSYRFGGTDTQYF
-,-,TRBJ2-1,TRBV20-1,TGCAGTGCTAGTGTCCCACCCGGGGGGCAGTTCTTC,CSASVPPGGQFF
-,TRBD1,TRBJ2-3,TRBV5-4,TGTGCCAGCAGTTTCGGGACAGGGGCGGGGGATACGCAGTATTTT,CASSFGTGAGDTQYF
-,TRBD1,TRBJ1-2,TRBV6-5,TGTGCCAGCAGTACTGGACAGGGCTTTAACTATGGCTACACCTTC,CASSTGQGFNYGYTF
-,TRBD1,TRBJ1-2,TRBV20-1,TGCAGTGCTTCCTACAGGGGGGCAATCGCCTTC,CSASYRGAIAF
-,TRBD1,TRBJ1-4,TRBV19,TGTGCCAGCCGGGACAGGGAGGAAAAACTGTTTTTT,CASRDREEKLFF
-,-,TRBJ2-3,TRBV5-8,TGTGCCAGCAGCTTGGTCCCAGGGGTGGCCACAGATACGCAGTATTTT,CASSLVPGVATDTQYF
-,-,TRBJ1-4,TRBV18,TGTGCCAGCTCACCACCTGGAAGTCCGGGTGAAAAACTGTTTTTT,CASSPPGSPGEKLFF
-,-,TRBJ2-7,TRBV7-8,TGTGCCAGCAGCTTAGTCTCCGAGCAGTACTTC,CASSLVSEQYF
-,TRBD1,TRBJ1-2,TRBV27,TGTGCCAGCAGGGGGACAGGTTGGTCTGGTGGCTACACCTTC,CASRGTGWSGGYTF
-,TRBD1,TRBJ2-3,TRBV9,TGTGCCAGCAGCCCTCCCGACAGGGATTTGACAGATACGCAGTATTTT,CASSPPDRDLTDTQYF
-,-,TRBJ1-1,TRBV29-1,TGCAGCGTAGGTGGGCAGGGGCAGACTGAAGCTTTCTTT,CSVGGQGQTEAFF
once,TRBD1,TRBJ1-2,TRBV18,TGTGCCAGCTCACCCGACAGGGTGGATGGCTACACCTTC,CASSPDRVDGYTF
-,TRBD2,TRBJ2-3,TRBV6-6,TGTGCCAGCAGTTCCGAGCGGGAGGGAACAGATACGCAGTATTTT,CASSSEREGTDTQYF